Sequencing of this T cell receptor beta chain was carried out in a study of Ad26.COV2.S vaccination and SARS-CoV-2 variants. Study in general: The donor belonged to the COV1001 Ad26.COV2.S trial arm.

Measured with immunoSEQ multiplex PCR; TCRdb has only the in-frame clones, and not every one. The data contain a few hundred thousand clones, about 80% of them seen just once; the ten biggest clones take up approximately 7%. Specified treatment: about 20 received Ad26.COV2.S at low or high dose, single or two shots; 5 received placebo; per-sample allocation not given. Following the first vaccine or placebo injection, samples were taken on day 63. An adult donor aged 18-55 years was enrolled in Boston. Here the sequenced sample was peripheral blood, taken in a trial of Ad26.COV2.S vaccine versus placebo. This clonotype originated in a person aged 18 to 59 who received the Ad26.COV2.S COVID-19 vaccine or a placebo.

The DNA for the CDR3 is TGTGCCAGCAGCTCCAGGGGTGGCTACACCTTC. Its protein is CASSSRGGYTF. This chain joins TRBV6-5 and TRBJ1-2; D may be TRBD1 (6 bases). The CDR3 covers 11 residues. Trimming removed 6 bases from V and 7 bases from J, with 9 bases in between. From germline, CDR1 is MNHEY and CDR2 SVGAGI.